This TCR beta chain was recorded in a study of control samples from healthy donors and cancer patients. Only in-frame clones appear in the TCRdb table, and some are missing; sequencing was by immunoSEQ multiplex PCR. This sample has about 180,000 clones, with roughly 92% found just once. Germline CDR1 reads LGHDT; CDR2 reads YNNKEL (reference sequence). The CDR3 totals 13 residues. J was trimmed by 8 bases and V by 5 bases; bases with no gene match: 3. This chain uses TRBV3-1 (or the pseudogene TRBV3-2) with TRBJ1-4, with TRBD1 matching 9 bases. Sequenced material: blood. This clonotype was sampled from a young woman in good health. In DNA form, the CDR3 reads TGTGCCAGCAGCGGGACAGGGCAAGAAAAACTGTTTTTT. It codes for CASSGTGQEKLFF.